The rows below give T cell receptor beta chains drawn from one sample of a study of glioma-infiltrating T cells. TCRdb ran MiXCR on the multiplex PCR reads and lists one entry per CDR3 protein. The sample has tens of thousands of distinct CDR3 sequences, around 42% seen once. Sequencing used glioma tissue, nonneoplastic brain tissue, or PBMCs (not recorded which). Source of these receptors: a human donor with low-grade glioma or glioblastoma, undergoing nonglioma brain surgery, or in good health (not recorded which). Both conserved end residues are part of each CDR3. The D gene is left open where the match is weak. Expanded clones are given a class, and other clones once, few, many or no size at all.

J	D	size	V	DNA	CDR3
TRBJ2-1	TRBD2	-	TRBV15	TGTGCCACCAGCAGCCAGGGACTAGCGGGTCCAAATGGGCAGTTCTTC	CATSSQGLAGPNGQFF
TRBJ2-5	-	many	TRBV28	TGTGCCAGCAGCCAAGGGTTGGAGACCCAGTACTTC	CASSQGLETQYF
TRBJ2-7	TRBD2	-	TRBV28	TGTGCCAGCAGTACTCAACGGACTAGCGGGACCTACGAGCAGTACTTC	CASSTQRTSGTYEQYF
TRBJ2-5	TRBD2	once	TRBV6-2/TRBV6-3	TGTGCCAGCAGCAGGGACTATCGGGAGACCCAGTACTTC	CASSRDYRETQYF
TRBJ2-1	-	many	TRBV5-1	TGCGCCAGCAGCTTCCTGGGGGGGCCCTACAATGAGCAGTTCTTC	CASSFLGGPYNEQFF
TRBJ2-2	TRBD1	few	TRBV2	TGTGCCGGCAGTGTCCAGACAGGGGGCACCGGGGAGCTGTTTTTT	CAGSVQTGGTGELFF
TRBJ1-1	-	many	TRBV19	TGTGCCAGTAGTGGGGACCTTGGGACTGAAGCTTTCTTT	CASSGDLGTEAFF
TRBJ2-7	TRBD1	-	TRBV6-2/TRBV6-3	TGTGCCAGCTGTGGACAGGGTATCTACGAGCAGTACTTC	CASCGQGIYEQYF
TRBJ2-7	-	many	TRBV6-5	TGTGCCAGCAGTTATGGGGTCGAGCAGTACTTC	CASSYGVEQYF
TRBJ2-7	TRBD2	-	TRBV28	TGTGCCAGCAGTGACCGACTAGCGGGGTCCTACGAGCAGTACTTC	CASSDRLAGSYEQYF
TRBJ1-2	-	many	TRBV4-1	TGCGCCAGCAGCCAAGTGGGTGAGATTGATGGCTACACCTTC	CASSQVGEIDGYTF
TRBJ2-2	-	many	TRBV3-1	TGTGCCAGCAGCCAAGTAACTGGGAAGGGCACCGGGGAGCTGTTTTTT	CASSQVTGKGTGELFF
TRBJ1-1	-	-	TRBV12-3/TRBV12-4	TGTGCCCGCCTTCGACTTCTGACCGCTGACGCTTTCTTT	CARLRLLTADAFF
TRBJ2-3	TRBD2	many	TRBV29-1	TGCAGCGTCCAACGCCCTAGCGGGATCTCTGGTACGCAGTATTTT	CSVQRPSGISGTQYF
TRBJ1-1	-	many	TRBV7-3	TGTGCCAGCCGAATCGATGTGAACACTGAAGCTTTCTTT	CASRIDVNTEAFF
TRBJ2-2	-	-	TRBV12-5	TGTGCTAGTGGTCTCGCAACCGGGGAGCTGTTTTTT	CASGLATGELFF
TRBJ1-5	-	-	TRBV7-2	TGTGCCAGCTTAGGATCCAATCAGCCCCAGCATTTT	CASLGSNQPQHF
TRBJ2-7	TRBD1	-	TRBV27	TGTGCCAGCAGTCCACGGACAGGCTACGAGCAGTACTTC	CASSPRTGYEQYF
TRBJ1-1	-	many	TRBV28	TGTGCCAGCAGTTTCCCCTCGGGCCGGAGCACTGAAGCTTTCTTT	CASSFPSGRSTEAFF
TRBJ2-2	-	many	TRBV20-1	TGCAGTGCTAGAGGACAGGGACTGAACACCGGGGAGCTGTTTTTT	CSARGQGLNTGELFF
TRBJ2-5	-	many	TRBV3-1	TGTGCCAGCAGCCAAGACTGGGGGAGAGAGACCCAGTACTTC	CASSQDWGRETQYF
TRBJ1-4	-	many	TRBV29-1	TGCAGCGCCTCCCAGGGTGGAAAACTGTTTTTT	CSASQGGKLFF
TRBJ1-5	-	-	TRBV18	TGTGCCAGCTCACCCGGGACAAGTGTGTATCAGCCCCAGCATTTT	CASSPGTSVYQPQHF
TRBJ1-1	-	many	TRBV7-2	TGTGCCAGCAGTTCCAGGGAGGGGAACACTGAAGCTTTCTTT	CASSSREGNTEAFF
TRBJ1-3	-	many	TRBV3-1	TGTGCCAGCACACAGGGACCCTCTGGAAACACCATATATTTT	CASTQGPSGNTIYF
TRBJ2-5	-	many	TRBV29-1	TGCAGCGTTGGGGGTCGGAACCAAGAGACCCAGTACTTC	CSVGGRNQETQYF
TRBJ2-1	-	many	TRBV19	TGTGCCAGTAACGACGGGGCCTCCTACAATGAGCAGTTCTTC	CASNDGASYNEQFF
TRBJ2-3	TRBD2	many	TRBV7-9	TGTGCCAGCAGCTTGGGACTAACCACAGATACGCAGTATTTT	CASSLGLTTDTQYF
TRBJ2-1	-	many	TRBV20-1	TGCAGTGCCCAGAGCGGAAATAGCGGAGGCCTCAATGAGCAGTTCTTC	CSAQSGNSGGLNEQFF
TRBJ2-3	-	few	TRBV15	TGTGCCAGCAGAGGCAGAGGGACAGATACGCAGTATTTT	CASRGRGTDTQYF
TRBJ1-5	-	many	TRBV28	TGTGCCAGCAGTCCCCGGGGGGGGGGGCCGAATACGTTGGGCAATCAGCCCCAGCATTTT	CASSPRGGGPNTLGNQPQHF
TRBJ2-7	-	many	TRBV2	TGTGCCAGCTCCGACGGGCTTTCCTACGAGCAGTACTTC	CASSDGLSYEQYF
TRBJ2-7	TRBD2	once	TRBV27	TGTGCCCCCCGAGAGTGGAGCGGGAGATACGAGCAGTACTTC	CAPREWSGRYEQYF
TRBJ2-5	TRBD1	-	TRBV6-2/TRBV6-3	TGTGCCAGCAGTACGGACAGGGGGTATCAAGAGACCCAGTACTTC	CASSTDRGYQETQYF
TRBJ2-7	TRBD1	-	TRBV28	TGTGCCAGCAGTGCGCCGGGACAGGGCTCCTACTACGAGCAGTACTTC	CASSAPGQGSYYEQYF
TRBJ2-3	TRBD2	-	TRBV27	TGTGCCAGCTGGCCTAGCGGGGGGTTGGCGGATACGCAGTATTTT	CASWPSGGLADTQYF
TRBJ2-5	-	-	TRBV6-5	TGTGCCAGCAGCGACGGGACTTGGAGGACCCAGTACTTC	CASSDGTWRTQYF
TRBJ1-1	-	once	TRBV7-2	TGTGCCAGCAGTCCTCAGGTGTTTAATGAAGCTTTCTTT	CASSPQVFNEAFF
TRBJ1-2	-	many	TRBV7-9	TGTGCCAGCAGCCCCGCCGACAGATCTGGTTATGGCTACACCTTC	CASSPADRSGYGYTF
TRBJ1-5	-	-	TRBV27	TGTGGCAGCAGTTCCCCCAATCGGCCCCAGCATTTT	CGSSSPNRPQHF
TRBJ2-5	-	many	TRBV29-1	TGCAGCGTTCCAAAGGCGGGCACAGAGACCCAGTACTTC	CSVPKAGTETQYF
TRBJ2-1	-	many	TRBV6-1	TGTGCCAGCAGTCCCGGACCAAATGAGCAGTTCTTC	CASSPGPNEQFF